The 5 T cell receptor beta chains below come from one sample, sequenced in a study of patients and donors after allogeneic stem cell transplantation. TCRdb called the RT-PCR reads again in MiXCR, with one record for every CDR3 protein. The data contain approximately 27,000 distinct CDR3 sequences, 8.1% of them singletons. The sample comprised blood, either unsorted or a sorted T cell fraction (not recorded which). The receptors originated from a human donor who was either an allogeneic HSCT recipient or a stem cell or donor lymphocyte infusion donor (not recorded which). It is not recorded whose cells these are; they may come from a transplant donor.

V usage is TRBV7-9 and J usage is TRBJ2-7; D perhaps matches TRBD2 (5 bases). The V gene lost 5 bases and the J gene lost 2 bases, with 13 bases spanning the gap. This CDR3 region has 14 residues. Germline V gene sequence: CDR1 SEHNR, CDR2 FQNEAQ (reference sequence). DNA of the CDR3: TGTGCCAGCAGCCTCTCCGGGAACCCCTACGAGCAGTACTTC. This codes for CASSLSGNPYEQYF.

The chain has TRBV20-1 and TRBJ1-2, with unresolved D. The V and J ends lost 0 bases and 2 bases respectively, with 4 bases between them. Germline V gene data show CDR1 as DFQATT and CDR2 as SNEGSKA (reference sequence). This CDR3 region has 12 residues. The CDR3 region is CSAREHNYGYTF. In nucleotides, the CDR3 is TGCAGTGCTAGAGAACACAACTATGGCTACACCTTC.

This clonotype was counted a few times. J is TRBJ1-3 and V is TRBV7-9; D not resolved. The CDR3 spans 16 residues. Germline V gene sequence: CDR1 SEHNR, CDR2 FQNEAQ (reference sequence). Trimming shortened V by 1 base and J by 0 bases, and 10 bases separated the two germline ends. As DNA, the CDR3 is TGTGCCAGCAGCTTAGGTACAGCGTCCTCTGGAAACACCATATATTTT. Amino acids: CASSLGTASSGNTIYF.

This clonotype was picked up many times. The rearrangement links TRBV5-4 to TRBJ2-7, with D possibly matching TRBD1 (5 bases). The CDR3 sequence is 14 residues long. Germline V gene data show CDR1 as SGHNT and CDR2 as YYREEE (reference sequence). Trimming took 4 bases from V and 6 from J, leaving 17 bases between them. CDR3 bases: TGTGCCAGCAGCATCCAGGGTGAGGACGCCGAGCAGTACTTC. Translation gives CASSIQGEDAEQYF. The entire variable domain, with the rest obtained from reference TRBV5-4 and TRBJ2-7, is as follows: ETGVTQSPTHLIKTRGQQVTLRCSSQSGHNTVSWYQQALGQGPQFIFQYYREEENGRGNFPPRFSGLQFPNYSSELNVNALELDDSALYLCASSIQGEDAEQYFGPGTRLTVT.

The genes are TRBV11-2 and TRBJ1-3; a possible D gene is TRBD1 (5 bases). The CDR3 extends over 16 amino acids. V lost 0 bases to trimming and J lost 7 bases, with 16 bases between them. CDR1 SGHAT and CDR2 FQNNGV come from the germline V gene. The DNA of the CDR3 is TGTGCCAGCAGCTTAGAAACGGGGGTCCTTGGGAACACCATATATTTT. It is translated as CASSLETGVLGNTIYF. Combining the CDR3 with reference TRBV11-2 and TRBJ1-3 gives the whole variable domain EAGVAQSPRYKIIEKRQSVAFWCNPISGHATLYWYQQILGQGPKLLIQFQNNGVVDDSQLPKDRFSAERLKGVDSTLKIQPAKLEDSAVYLCASSLETGVLGNTIYFGEGSWLTVV.